The 28 T cell receptor beta chains below all came from one sample that was sequenced in a study of human T cells and chemical hapten exposure. The template was total RNA from unfractionated whole blood. TCRdb passed the 5' RACE reads through MiXCR, listing each CDR3 protein once. The sample consists of tens of thousands of distinct CDR3 sequences, less than 20% of them appearing once. Receptors were obtained from a female donor in good health.

This clonotype was detected only a few times. The chain recombines TRBV7-7 with TRBJ2-5, with 7 bases identical to TRBD2. V lost 5 bases and J lost 5; bases outside the gene matches: 11. Per germline, CDR1 SSHAT and CDR2 FNYEAQ (reference sequence). There are 15 residues in the CDR3. CDR3 in DNA: TGTGCCAGCAGCCCCGGACGGGGGGATTGGGAGACCCAGTACTTC. This encodes CASSPGRGDWETQYF.

This clonotype was recorded at least ten times. The V call is TRBV5-1, the J call TRBJ2-5, with TRBD2 matching over 8 bases. The V and J ends lost 4 bases and 5 bases, in that order; junction bases with no gene match: 7. The germline gives CDR1 SGHRS, CDR2 YFSETQ. The CDR3 spans 14 residues. In DNA, the CDR3 is TGCGCCAGCAGCATCGAAGCGGGGGCTGAGACCCAGTACTTC. It specifies CASSIEAGAETQYF.

The CDR3 nucleotides read TGTGCCAGCAGCGCAGGACAGATCTCTGGGGCCAACGTCCTGACTTTC. It translates to CASSAGQISGANVLTF. The gene calls are TRBV9 and TRBJ2-6; D is perhaps TRBD1 (6 bases). Trimming shortened V by 3 bases and J by 0 bases, and 10 bases separated the two germline ends. The CDR3 is 16 amino acids. Germline V gene data show CDR1 as SGDLS and CDR2 as YYNGEE.

This clonotype turned up a few times. This sequence joins TRBV3-1 and TRBJ1-6; possibly TRBD1 for D (6 bases). The CDR3 extends over 16 amino acids. The germline V and J ends were trimmed by 3 bases and 8 bases, with 17 bases remaining between them. Germline V gene lookup returns CDR1 LGHDT and CDR2 YNNKEL (reference sequence). For the CDR3, the DNA is TGTGCCAGCAGCCATTTGGGGGGCAGAATGGATTCACCCCTCCACTTT. Translated: CASSHLGGRMDSPLHF.

V is TRBV12-3 or TRBV12-4 and J is TRBJ1-6; TRBD1 agrees at 9 bases. This CDR3 has 15 amino acids. The trim removed 5 bases at V and 7 bases at J, leaving 6 bases unmatched. This CDR3 reads CASSPTGGRNSPLHF. The DNA of the CDR3 is TGTGCCAGCAGTCCTACAGGGGGCAGGAATTCACCCCTCCACTTT.

The chain employs TRBV29-1 and TRBJ1-1; tentatively, D is TRBD1 (6 bases). Germline V CDR1 and CDR2: SQVTM, ANQGSEA. CDR3 length: 12 residues. With 7 bases removed from V and 6 bases from J, the gap between germline ends came to 15 bases. DNA for the CDR3: TGCAGCGCTTTCAGGGGATCCGCTGAAGCTTTCTTT. Translating gives CSAFRGSAEAFF.

The rearrangement joins TRBV5-1 to TRBJ2-2; D possibly corresponds to TRBD2 (5 bases). The CDR3 extends over 14 amino acids. V was shortened by 7 bases and J by 0 bases, with 10 bases between the two germline ends. Germline assignment: CDR1 SGHRS and CDR2 YFSETQ. CDR3 residues: CASRTPANTGELFF. Here the CDR3 DNA reads TGCGCCAGCCGGACTCCTGCGAACACCGGGGAGCTGTTTTTT.

V gene TRBV5-1 combines with J gene TRBJ1-1, with D possibly TRBD1 on 5 matching bases. This CDR3 contains 17 residues. Germline V gene sequence: CDR1 SGHRS, CDR2 YFSETQ. V was pared by 4 bases and J by 2 bases, with 21 bases between. The CDR3 coding sequence is TGCGCCAGCAGCCCTCTGCGCCCTGGACAACGTAACACTGAAGCTTTCTTT. It specifies CASSPLRPGQRNTEAFF. The variable domain in full, completed from reference TRBV5-1 and TRBJ1-1, reads KAGVTQTPRYLIKTRGQQVTLSCSPISGHRSVSWYQQTPGQGLQFLFEYFSETQRNKGNFPGRFSGRQFSNSRSEMNVSTLELGDSALYLCASSPLRPGQRNTEAFFGQGTRLTVV.

This clonotype has more than one count but fewer than ten. The J gene is TRBJ1-5, the V gene TRBV6-1, with 7 bases that match TRBD1. J lost 2 bases, V lost 5 bases, and 9 bases had no gene match. CDR1 is MNHNS, CDR2 SASEGT, per germline. The CDR3 covers 16 residues. CDR3 in DNA: TGTGCCAGCAGTCCCCGGGGACAGAGGGGCAATCAGCCCCAGCATTTT. Translated, it gives CASSPRGQRGNQPQHF.

The chain joins TRBV28 to TRBJ2-7; D call uncertain. The CDR3 contains 13 residues. The V gene's germline CDR1 is MDHEN and CDR2 SYDVKM. V was cut by 3 bases and J by 2 bases, with 8 bases left in between. The DNA of the CDR3 is TGTGCCAGCAGTTTCGCGCCAGCCTACGAGCAGTACTTC. It yields the protein CASSFAPAYEQYF.

In its sample, this clonotype was seen a few times. V is TRBV3-1 and J is TRBJ2-5, with TRBD1 identical over 10 bases. With 1 base clipped from V and 5 bases from J, the junction kept 4 bases outside the gene matches. The germline CDR1 and CDR2 sequences are LGHDT and YNNKEL (reference sequence). This CDR3 contains 15 residues. This CDR3 is CASSQGDRGAETQYF. The CDR3 nucleotides read TGTGCCAGCAGCCAAGGGGACAGGGGAGCGGAGACCCAGTACTTC.

This clonotype was seen a handful of times. The V and J genes are TRBV7-9 and TRBJ2-4, with unresolved D. The germline CDR1 and CDR2 sequences are SEHNR and FQNEAQ (reference sequence). There are 14 residues in the CDR3. V was cut by 2 bases and J by 0 bases, with 5 bases left in between. Here the CDR3 DNA reads TGTGCCAGCAGCTTATCGATAGCCAAAAACATTCAGTACTTC. It codes for CASSLSIAKNIQYF.

The table lists this clonotype with a few counts. The rearrangement links TRBV6-2 or TRBV6-3 to TRBJ1-1; the D is unclear. This CDR3 has 14 residues. In germline, CDR1 is MNHEY, CDR2 SVGEGT. The V end lost 0 bases, the J end lost 12 bases, and 17 bases lay between the germline ends. Written as DNA, the CDR3 is TGTGCCAGCAGTTACTCGAGTGAGTGGGAGCCGTCTTTCTTT. This encodes CASSYSSEWEPSFF.

This clonotype was picked up a small number of times. As DNA, the CDR3 is TGTGCCAGCACCCTAGACAGGGCGAGGGTCTCTGGGGCCAACGTCCTGACTTTC. This sequence encodes CASTLDRARVSGANVLTF. The chain is built from TRBV6-6 and TRBJ2-6, with 7 bases that match TRBD1. J lost 0 bases, V lost 7 bases, and 12 bases had no gene match. The CDR3 loop spans 18 amino acids. Germline V gene sequence: CDR1 MNHNY, CDR2 SVGAGI (reference sequence).

The gene calls are TRBV15 and TRBJ1-2; TRBD1 matches 9 bases. From germline, CDR1 is LNHNV and CDR2 YYDKDF (reference sequence). Losses at the gene ends were 3 bases for V and 7 bases for J; bases not matched to a gene: 12. This CDR3 contains 16 residues. CDR3 in amino acids: CATSRAPGTGKSGYTF. The CDR3 nucleotides read TGTGCCACCAGCAGGGCCCCAGGGACAGGGAAATCTGGCTACACCTTC.

Ten or more counts support this clonotype. This chain joins TRBV29-1 and TRBJ2-1, with D possibly matching TRBD2 (6 bases). The CDR3 is 17 amino acids. The V end was cut by 8 bases, the J end by 7 bases, with 30 bases between. The germline gives CDR1 SQVTM, CDR2 ANQGSEA. CDR3 nucleotide sequence: TGCAGCTCTATGGGGGGATTCCGGGACCCAGCACTGAATGAGCAGTTCTTC. Protein: CSSMGGFRDPALNEQFF.

Many counts were recorded for this clonotype. The chain uses TRBV15 and TRBJ2-7; D remains unclear. The ends were cut back, 1 base at V and 3 bases at J, with 10 bases in the middle. From germline, CDR1 is LNHNV and CDR2 YYDKDF (reference sequence). This CDR3 is built from 14 residues. The chain's CDR3 is CATSRVAGHYEQYF. The CDR3 nucleotides are TGTGCCACCAGCAGAGTCGCCGGGCACTACGAGCAGTACTTC.

V usage is TRBV5-1 and J usage is TRBJ2-2; maybe TRBD2 (6 bases). The CDR3 runs to 16 residues. V lost 4 bases and J lost 4, with 17 bases in between. Germline V gene lookup returns CDR1 SGHRS and CDR2 YFSETQ. CDR3 amino acids: CASSPTAGGRTGELFF. The CDR3 DNA reads TGCGCCAGCAGCCCCACCGCCGGGGGACGCACCGGGGAGCTGTTTTTT.

The genes are TRBV7-6 and TRBJ2-1; 10 nucleotides agree with TRBD2. The CDR3 sequence is 18 residues long. Trimming took 3 bases from V and 1 from J; bases not matched to a gene: 9. Germline values: CDR1 SGHVS, CDR2 FNYEAQ. CDR3 sequence (DNA): TGTGCCAGCAGCTTGGGACTAGCGCGAGATGGTTCCTACAATGAGCAGTTCTTC. Its translation is CASSLGLARDGSYNEQFF.

The chain combines TRBV15 with TRBJ1-1; TRBD1 might be the D (5 bases). The V gene lost 0 bases and the J gene lost 2 bases, with 10 bases spanning the gap. The CDR3 sequence is 15 residues long. Germline lookup yields CDR1 LNHNV and CDR2 YYDKDF (reference sequence). Here the CDR3 DNA reads TGTGCCACCAGCAGAGATAAAGGACAAAACACTGAAGCTTTCTTT. This gives the protein CATSRDKGQNTEAFF.

This clonotype was counted between two and nine times. The V and J genes are TRBV6-5 and TRBJ2-1; maybe TRBD1 (5 bases). The CDR3 has 13 amino acids. Deletions cut 8 bases from V and 5 bases from J, with 13 bases between. Per the germline V gene, CDR1 is MNHEY and CDR2 is SVGAGI. The DNA for the CDR3 is TGTGCCAGCCGTCAGGGTGGGCACAATGAGCAGTTCTTC. Amino acids: CASRQGGHNEQFF.

This clonotype turned up a few times. V usage is TRBV7-2 and J usage is TRBJ2-3; D uncertain. The V end was cut by 0 bases, the J end by 6 bases, with 13 bases between. The CDR3 covers 15 residues. Looked up from germline, CDR1 is SGHTA and CDR2 is FQGNSA. This chain's CDR3 is CASSLAHHVADTQYF. The CDR3 nucleotides read TGTGCCAGCAGCTTAGCACACCACGTTGCGGATACGCAGTATTTT.

This clonotype has ten or more counts. This chain uses TRBV20-1 with TRBJ1-1; possibly TRBD1 for D (6 bases). The CDR3 extends over 20 amino acids. V gave up 2 bases and J gave up 3 bases, with 31 bases separating them. Germline V CDR1 and CDR2: DFQATT, SNEGSKA (reference sequence). CDR3 in DNA: TGCAGTGCTAGACCCCTACGGCCCACACAGGGAGCAAGTGTGCACACTGAAGCTTTCTTT. As protein: CSARPLRPTQGASVHTEAFF.

This clonotype was seen only once. The chain couples TRBV29-1 to TRBJ2-1; D not resolved. The CDR3 totals 16 residues. Trimming stripped 6 bases from V and 0 bases from J, with 18 bases between. Germline CDR1 and CDR2: SQVTM and ANQGSEA. The chain's CDR3 is CSVPPRGVSSYNEQFF. CDR3 coding DNA: TGCAGCGTCCCCCCTCGTGGGGTTAGCTCCTACAATGAGCAGTTCTTC.

V usage is TRBV7-2 and J usage is TRBJ2-5, with a tentative D call TRBD2 (5 bases). Trimming took 6 bases from V and 5 from J, leaving 13 bases between them. The CDR3 extends over 13 amino acids. CDR1 is SGHTA, CDR2 FQGNSA, per germline. The CDR3 region is CASRRDHGETQYF. The CDR3 DNA reads as TGTGCCAGCAGACGGGATCATGGGGAGACCCAGTACTTC. Variable domain in full (rest from reference TRBV7-2 and TRBJ2-5): GAGVSQSPSNKVTEKGKDVELRCDPISGHTALYWYRQSLGQGLEFLIYFQGNSAPDKSGLPSDRFSAERTGGSVSTLTIQRTQQEDSAVYLCASRRDHGETQYFGPGTRLLVL.

This clonotype was observed a few times. This sequence joins TRBV11-3 and TRBJ2-1; weak D call: TRBD2 (6 bases). The germline V and J ends were trimmed by 5 bases and 0 bases, with 14 bases remaining between them. CDR1 is SGHNT, CDR2 YENEEA, per germline. This CDR3 is built from 16 residues. The CDR3 DNA follows: TGTGCCAGCAGCAAAGCCGGGACTCTCTCCTACAATGAGCAGTTCTTC. Amino acids: CASSKAGTLSYNEQFF.

This clonotype has just a few counts. The chain uses TRBV28 and TRBJ2-3; D ambiguous. The CDR3 has 15 residues. V shed 0 bases and J shed 4 bases, with 11 bases lying between them. Per the germline V gene, CDR1 is MDHEN and CDR2 is SYDVKM. CDR3 in DNA: TGTGCCAGCAGTTTATGGACCTACCAGGCAGATACGCAGTATTTT. Protein product: CASSLWTYQADTQYF.

This clonotype showed up just a few times. The chain uses TRBV11-2 and TRBJ2-1; the match to TRBD1 covers 8 bases. V dropped 5 bases and J dropped 8; count of bases not matched to a gene: 8. The germline V gene encodes CDR1 SGHAT and CDR2 FQNNGV. This CDR3 spans 14 amino acids. Here the CDR3 reads CASSPRGQGDEQFF. In DNA form, the CDR3 reads TGTGCCAGCAGCCCCAGGGGGCAGGGGGATGAGCAGTTCTTC.